This note documents a single T cell receptor beta chain sequence. Its specificity is not known. The sample comes from a study of early T cells in non-severe SARS-CoV-2 infection. On the study more broadly: Sequencing used unsorted whole-blood bulk RNA, so chains lack pairing. Study observations and caveats: VDJdb matching favored anti-spike CD8 responses, missing private and CD4 specificities.

Tagging with unique molecular identifiers was applied to individual cDNA molecules. TCRdb reprocessed the 5' RACE reads via MiXCR and lists one record per CDR3 protein. The sample holds about 47,000 distinct CDR3 sequences; approximately 9% are singletons and the top ten take approximately 5.7%. This CDR3 is 15 amino acids long. J lost 8 bases, V lost 6 bases, and 8 bases had no gene match. Germline lookup yields CDR1 SGHTA and CDR2 FQGNSA. The V and J genes are TRBV7-2 and TRBJ2-1; 12 bases fit TRBD1. The TCR originated in an adult who was a healthcare worker with PCR-confirmed SARS-CoV-2 infection or an uninfected control (not recorded which). Sequencing used whole blood, obtained at baseline. CDR3 nucleotide sequence: TGTGCCAGCAGACACCGGGACAGGGGGCTATATGAGCAGTTCTTC. Amino acid sequence: CASRHRDRGLYEQFF.